The 7 T cell receptor beta chains below come from one sample, sequenced in a study of beta chain features in type 1 diabetes. What was sequenced were expressed TCRB transcripts, since all of the isolated RNA had been reverse transcribed. Sequencing used immunoSEQ multiplex PCR; TCRdb keeps in-frame clones, though not all of them. The table records just over 450,000 clones, about 30% of them present only once. Specimen: naive CD4+ T cells from blood. These receptors all stem from a man between 18 and 29 years old in good health.

This sequence joins TRBV9 and TRBJ2-7; D is unclear. The CDR3 loop spans 16 amino acids. V was pared by 0 bases and J by 0 bases, with 13 bases between. Germline V lookup: CDR1 SGDLS, CDR2 YYNGEE. CDR3 residues: CASSVEGSSNSYEQYF. In DNA, the CDR3 is TGTGCCAGCAGCGTAGAAGGCTCCTCGAACTCCTACGAGCAGTACTTC.

This clone was counted between two and nine times. Other DNA sequences in this specimen translate into the identical CDR3. The chain employs TRBV29-1 and TRBJ1-1; D gene unclear. CDR1 is SQVTM, CDR2 ANQGSEA, per germline. Trimming took off 4 bases at V and 0 bases at J, with 9 bases between the two ends. The CDR3 contains 13 residues. The CDR3 DNA reads as TGCAGCGTTGCCGGCAGATTGAACACTGAAGCTTTCTTT. Translation gives CSVAGRLNTEAFF.

The V and J genes are TRBV25-1 and TRBJ2-3; 7 nucleotides match TRBD1. CDR1 is MGHDK and CDR2 is SYGVNS in the germline V gene. V gave up 6 bases and J gave up 10 bases; unmatched junction bases: 13. The CDR3 is 14 amino acids. This CDR3 reads CASRGQRTGDAQYF. The CDR3 DNA reads as TGTGCCAGCAGGGGACAGAGAACAGGGGATGCGCAGTATTTT.

This clone has a handful of counts. The chain joins TRBV4-1 to TRBJ2-3; D not resolved. Germline V lookup: CDR1 MGHRA, CDR2 YSYEKL. Trimming cost V 4 bases and J 4 bases, with 12 bases left between them. The CDR3 sequence is 14 residues long. The CDR3 here is CASSPQKSADTQYF. For the CDR3, the DNA is TGCGCCAGCAGCCCCCAAAAGAGCGCAGATACGCAGTATTTT.

This clone was seen more than once but under ten times. This chain's CDR3 is CASSRRGSSYNEQFF. The CDR3 DNA reads as TGCGCCAGCAGCCGGCGGGGGAGCTCCTACAATGAGCAGTTCTTC. This chain joins TRBV4-3 and TRBJ2-1; TRBD2 matches 7 bases. Trimming took 4 bases from V and 0 from J; bases not matched to a gene: 3. The CDR3 spans 15 residues. Germline-derived CDR1 and CDR2 are LGHNA and YSLEER.

V usage is TRBV5-1 and J usage is TRBJ2-1, with a weak D call TRBD2 (6 bases). The CDR3 is 15 residues long. The germline V gene encodes CDR1 SGHRS and CDR2 YFSETQ. Between the trimmed V and J ends, which lost 0 bases and 4 bases, there was a span of 11 bases. CDR3 loop: CASSLDLAFYNEQFF. CDR3 nucleotides: TGCGCCAGCAGCTTGGATCTAGCGTTTTACAATGAGCAGTTCTTC.

This clone was picked up a small number of times. The chain combines TRBV19 with TRBJ2-2; TRBD1 aligns across 7 bases. Germline assignment: CDR1 LNHDA and CDR2 SQIVND (reference sequence). Unmatched junction bases numbered 8, after V lost 2 bases and J lost 5 bases. CDR3 length: 16 amino acids. Here the CDR3 reads CASSILAGGATGELFF. The CDR3 region has the DNA TGTGCCAGTAGTATACTGGCAGGGGGAGCGACCGGGGAGCTGTTTTTT.